Shown below are 17 T cell receptor beta chains from a single sample sequenced in a study of cytomegalovirus exposure and HLA in healthy donors. PCR amplification relied on 60 Vbeta primers (plus 13 Jbeta primers). Generated by immunoSEQ multiplex PCR, the TCRdb table keeps only in-frame clones and is missing some. The sample table includes 150,000 to 200,000 clones. The source material was PBMCs. The receptors derive from a woman between 18 and 29 years old in good health and CMV-seropositive.

J is TRBJ2-1 and V is TRBV2; TRBD2 agrees at 8 bases. This CDR3 is 15 amino acids long. Looked up from germline, CDR1 is SNHLY and CDR2 is FYNNEI. V shed 5 bases, J shed 4 bases, and the junction held 7 bases outside the gene matches. This chain's CDR3 is CASSSLAGIYNEQFF. The DNA for the CDR3 is TGTGCCAGCAGTTCTCTAGCGGGCATATACAATGAGCAGTTCTTC.

The rearrangement joins TRBV10-3 to TRBJ2-1, with D unclear. The V gene's germline CDR1 is ENHRY and CDR2 SYGVKD. CDR3 size: 14 residues. Trimming took 2 bases from V and 5 from J, leaving 10 bases between them. Written as DNA, the CDR3 is TGTGCCATCAGTGAGCCGGAACGGGACAATGAGCAGTTCTTC. Its translation is CAISEPERDNEQFF.

In nucleotides, the CDR3 is TGTGCCTGGCGAGCCAGGGGGTTCAGCTATGGCTACACCTTC. It is translated as CAWRARGFSYGYTF. The chain carries TRBV30 and TRBJ1-2, with 7 nucleotides matching TRBD1. V dropped 5 bases and J dropped 4; count of bases not matched to a gene: 10. This CDR3 spans 14 amino acids. Germline CDR1 is GTSNPN and CDR2 is SVGIG (reference sequence).

The chain is built from TRBV11-3 and TRBJ2-1, with D perhaps TRBD1 (6 bases). CDR1 SGHNT and CDR2 YENEEA come from the germline V gene. V was pared by 5 bases and J by 6 bases, with 17 bases between. The CDR3 contains 15 residues. DNA for the CDR3: TGTGCCAGCAGCGACACAGGGCCTCGGTTCAATGAGCAGTTCTTC. This encodes CASSDTGPRFNEQFF.

V and J are TRBV6-1 and TRBJ1-1; D is unresolved. Germline V gene data show CDR1 as MNHNS and CDR2 as SASEGT. The CDR3 contains 14 residues. The V end was cut by 7 bases, the J end by 3 bases, with 15 bases between. The CDR3 protein is CASTEPVPDTEAFF. The CDR3, as DNA: TGTGCCAGCACTGAGCCGGTACCCGACACTGAAGCTTTCTTT.

To note about this clone: Other nucleotide sequences from this sample produce the same CDR3. In nucleotides, the CDR3 is TGCGCCAGCAGCTTGTCCAGTAACACTGAAGCTTTCTTT. Amino acids: CASSLSSNTEAFF. The chain is built from TRBV5-1 and TRBJ1-1; D not resolved. V lost 1 base to trimming and J lost 2 bases, with 6 bases between them. This CDR3 is 13 amino acids long. Germline values: CDR1 SGHRS, CDR2 YFSETQ.

The gene calls are TRBV6-1 and TRBJ1-1; TRBD1 might be the D (6 bases). The V gene lost 4 bases and the J gene lost 1 base, with 10 bases spanning the gap. This CDR3 comprises 14 residues. Germline assignment: CDR1 MNHNS and CDR2 SASEGT. The CDR3 DNA follows: TGTGCCAGCAGTGCCCAGACAGGGAACACTGAAGCTTTCTTT. Its translation: CASSAQTGNTEAFF.

This rearrangement joins TRBV19 to TRBJ1-5; 7 bases are a match to TRBD1. Trimming at V came to 9 bases and at J to 4 bases, leaving 12 bases not matched to a gene. CDR1 and CDR2 from the germline V gene are LNHDA and SQIVND (reference sequence). The CDR3 extends over 15 amino acids. The chain's CDR3 is CASSQGQVSNQPQHF. The CDR3 nucleotides read TGTGCCAGCAGCCAAGGACAGGTATCGAATCAGCCCCAGCATTTT.

The chain couples TRBV7-9 to TRBJ1-1; possibly TRBD1 for D (6 bases). The CDR3 covers 15 residues. V was clipped by 3 bases and J by 5 bases, with 16 bases between them. Per the germline V gene, CDR1 is SEHNR and CDR2 is FQNEAQ (reference sequence). DNA of the CDR3: TGTGCCAGCAGCTTCTTGGAGAACAGGGAAACTGAAGCTTTCTTT. It translates to CASSFLENRETEAFF.

The CDR3 region has the DNA TGTGCCTGGAGTGTAAGCTCAGGACAGGGATCTGTACCCCTCCACTTT. It is translated as CAWSVSSGQGSVPLHF. The chain recombines TRBV30 with TRBJ1-6; 8 nucleotides line up with TRBD1. This CDR3 contains 16 residues. CDR1 GTSNPN and CDR2 SVGIG come from the germline V gene (reference sequence). Trimming took 0 bases from V and 12 from J; bases not matched to a gene: 13. Drawing the rest from reference TRBV30 and TRBJ1-6, the complete variable domain is SQTIHQWPATLVQPVGSPLSLECTVEGTSNPNLYWYRQAAGRGLQLLFYSVGIGQISSEVPQNLSASRPQDRQFILSSKKLLLSDSGFYLCAWSVSSGQGSVPLHFGNGTRLTVT.

The V gene is TRBV9, the J gene TRBJ2-5; 9 bases fit TRBD1. The junction had 9 bases not matched to a gene; V was cut back by 2 bases and J by 4 bases. Germline V gene data show CDR1 as SGDLS and CDR2 as YYNGEE. CDR3 size: 16 residues. The CDR3 bases are TGTGCCAGCAGCGTTAGGGACAGGGTTTTAGGAGAGACCCAGTACTTC. It yields the protein CASSVRDRVLGETQYF.

The CDR3 nucleotides are TGTGCCAGCAGCGCCGACAGCCTGAACACTGAAGCTTTCTTT. Protein: CASSADSLNTEAFF. The rearrangement uses TRBV5-4 and TRBJ1-1; a weak D match, TRBD1 (5 bases). V lost 4 bases and J lost 0, with 10 bases in between. CDR1 is SGHNT, CDR2 YYREEE, per germline (reference sequence). The CDR3 totals 14 residues. The complete variable domain, with remaining parts taken from reference TRBV5-4 and TRBJ1-1, reads ETGVTQSPTHLIKTRGQQVTLRCSSQSGHNTVSWYQQALGQGPQFIFQYYREEENGRGNFPPRFSGLQFPNYSSELNVNALELDDSALYLCASSADSLNTEAFFGQGTRLTVV.

The chain has TRBV13 and TRBJ1-2; 10 positions agree with TRBD1. CDR1 PRHDT and CDR2 FYEKMQ come from the germline V gene (reference sequence). Unmatched junction bases numbered 23, after V lost 5 bases and J lost 2 bases. The CDR3 runs 21 residues. The CDR3 DNA reads TGTGCCAGCAGCCCCCCGGTTTCCGGACAGGGGGGGCCATGGAAGAACTATGGCTACACCTTC. Encoded protein: CASSPPVSGQGGPWKNYGYTF.

V usage is TRBV7-6 and J usage is TRBJ2-2; 7 bases align to TRBD1. Germline assignment: CDR1 SGHVS and CDR2 FNYEAQ. The trim removed 5 bases at V and 7 bases at J, leaving 13 bases unmatched. The CDR3 sequence is 16 residues long. The CDR3, as DNA: TGTGCCAGCAGCCCTGCGGACAGGCCGGCCTACGGGGAGCTGTTTTTT. This sequence encodes CASSPADRPAYGELFF.

The CDR3 DNA reads as TGTGCCAGCAGTTCGGGACAGGCCTCTGGTGGCTACACCTTC. Translated, it gives CASSSGQASGGYTF. The genes are TRBV2 and TRBJ1-2; 8 bases fit TRBD1. The CDR3 covers 14 residues. Germline CDR1 and CDR2: SNHLY and FYNNEI. V shed 5 bases and J 7 bases; nucleotides not matched to a gene: 9.

The chain couples TRBV7-6 to TRBJ2-3; unclear D gene. This CDR3 comprises 14 residues. Looked up from germline, CDR1 is SGHVS and CDR2 is FNYEAQ. Trimming removed 1 base at V and 3 bases at J, with 8 bases between. The CDR3 nucleotides are TGTGCCAGCAGCTTAGTGGTAACAACAGATACGCAGTATTTT. Its protein product is CASSLVVTTDTQYF.

The genes are TRBV18 and TRBJ2-5; 10 nucleotides line up with TRBD2. TRBJ2-7 matches the DNA end more closely, so the J call is doubtful. This CDR3 comprises 16 residues. Per germline, CDR1 KGHSH and CDR2 LQKENI. The CDR3 DNA reads TGTGCCAGCTCACCCCTAGCGGGAGTGCTCCGTAACGAGCAGTACTTC. Translation gives CASSPLAGVLRNEQYF.